The 30 T cell receptor beta chains in this list originate from one sample, sequenced in a study of T cells in Graves' hyperthyroidism and ophthalmopathy. Amplification of TCR beta CDR3 regions used RNA as the template. HTBI primers drove first-round RT-PCR of the TCR CDR3. TCRdb used MiXCR to reprocess the multiplex PCR reads, holding one entry per CDR3 protein. The table includes nearly 600,000 distinct CDR3 sequences, 11% to 15% detected once. The sequenced sample consisted of blood. The receptors here all came from a young woman with Graves' ophthalmopathy.

This clonotype was counted a single time. A much more abundant neighbour one base away suggests this may be a read error. The V gene is TRBV7-6, the J gene TRBJ1-2, with D perhaps matching TRBD1 (5 bases). Between the trimmed V and J ends, which lost 4 bases and 6 bases, there was a span of 12 bases. The length of the CDR3 is 13 residues. Germline assignment: CDR1 SGHVS and CDR2 FNYEAQ. CDR3 DNA sequence: TGTGCCAGCAGCTACGGGGCAGTCGATGGCTACACCTTC. Its protein is CASSYGAVDGYTF.

This clonotype was observed a few times. J is TRBJ1-5 and V is TRBV19, with D tentatively TRBD1 (6 bases). V was pared by 5 bases and J by 2 bases, with 13 bases between. This CDR3 has 15 amino acids. Germline V gene data show CDR1 as LNHDA and CDR2 as SQIVND (reference sequence). The CDR3 sequence: CASSPRQDRNQPQHF. CDR3 bases: TGTGCCAGTAGTCCCCGACAGGATCGCAATCAGCCCCAGCATTTT.

There are a few counts of this clonotype. CDR3 bases: TGTGCCAGCAGTGAATGGAAGGAAAACACTGAAGCTTTCTTT. It encodes CASSEWKENTEAFF. V is TRBV25-1 and J is TRBJ1-1, with D unclear. CDR1 is MGHDK and CDR2 is SYGVNS in the germline V gene. V lost 1 base to trimming and J lost 2 bases, with 8 bases between them. The CDR3 totals 14 residues.

The table lists this clonotype with many counts. The chain has TRBV3-1 and TRBJ2-7; 7 nucleotides align to TRBD1. The J segment lost 3 bases and the V segment lost 0 bases, leaving 14 bases of the junction unmatched. CDR1 and CDR2 from the germline V gene are LGHDT and YNNKEL (reference sequence). The CDR3 sequence is 18 residues long. CDR3 amino acids: CASSQERRDRVGSYEQYF. CDR3 DNA sequence: TGTGCCAGCAGCCAAGAAAGACGAGACAGGGTAGGAAGCTACGAGCAGTACTTC.

This clonotype was detected many times. V usage is TRBV7-2 and J usage is TRBJ2-3, with 9 bases identical to TRBD1. The CDR3 has 16 residues. Germline CDR1 and CDR2: SGHTA and FQGNSA. V dropped 3 bases and J dropped 6; count of bases not matched to a gene: 10. The CDR3 reads CASSFYRGTGRDTQYF. CDR3 DNA sequence: TGTGCCAGCAGCTTCTACCGAGGGACAGGGAGGGATACGCAGTATTTT.

This clonotype was observed many times. V gene TRBV6-1 combines with J gene TRBJ2-5; 9 nucleotides line up with TRBD2. Germline V gives CDR1 MNHNS, CDR2 SASEGT. The CDR3 is 15 amino acids. V shed 5 bases, J shed 1 base, and the junction held 5 bases outside the gene matches. CDR3 in amino acids: CASSLPTSGQETQYF. CDR3 DNA: TGTGCCAGCAGTTTGCCGACTAGCGGCCAAGAGACCCAGTACTTC.

The chain carries TRBV7-8 and TRBJ2-3; 8 bases are a match to TRBD1. Germline values: CDR1 SGHVS, CDR2 FQNEAQ. Trimming removed 5 bases from V and 2 bases from J; junction bases left unmatched: 9. The CDR3 totals 16 residues. CDR3 protein: CASSKGTGGNTDTQYF. In DNA, the CDR3 is TGTGCCAGCAGCAAAGGGACAGGCGGGAACACAGATACGCAGTATTTT.

This clonotype appeared a few times. This chain uses TRBV12-5 with TRBJ2-1, with no clear D. This CDR3 has 18 amino acids. Looked up from germline, CDR1 is LGHNT and CDR2 is FRNRAP. The V and J ends lost 0 bases and 1 base respectively, with 16 bases between them. CDR3 sequence (DNA): TGTGCTAGTGGTTTGGTGCGGCGGTCCCGAGCTTCCTACAATGAGCAGTTCTTC. This translates into CASGLVRRSRASYNEQFF.

This clonotype was detected many times. The rearrangement uses TRBV12-3 or TRBV12-4 and TRBJ2-1; TRBD2 might be the D (5 bases). CDR3 length: 12 residues. With 6 bases removed from V and 10 bases from J, the gap between germline ends came to 13 bases. The CDR3 is CASSLGEKEQFF. As DNA, the CDR3 is TGTGCCAGCAGCCTCGGGGAAAAAGAGCAGTTCTTC.

This clonotype was picked up many times. The DNA for the CDR3 is TGTGCCAGCAGTTACAGGTGGGCCTACGAGCAGTACTTC. Encoded protein: CASSYRWAYEQYF. The V call is TRBV28, the J call TRBJ2-7, with D possibly matching TRBD1 (5 bases). The CDR3 runs 13 residues. From germline, CDR1 is MDHEN and CDR2 SYDVKM. Trimming pared 4 bases from V and 2 bases from J, leaving 9 bases between.

This clonotype was observed a handful of times. The chain recombines TRBV12-3 or TRBV12-4 with TRBJ2-3; 7 nucleotides align to TRBD2. Trimming cost V 4 bases and J 2 bases; bases outside gene matches: 27. This CDR3 region has 22 residues. The CDR3 nucleotides are TGTGCCAGCAGTTCGGGAGCGGGGAAGGATGGTTTGGTGTCCGGGGTCACAGATACGCAGTATTTT. Translated, it gives CASSSGAGKDGLVSGVTDTQYF.

The V call is TRBV25-1, the J call TRBJ2-7; no firm D call. There are 14 residues in the CDR3. V was cut by 3 bases and J by 5 bases, with 14 bases left in between. Looked up from germline, CDR1 is MGHDK and CDR2 is SYGVNS. The CDR3 DNA sequence: TGTGCCAGCAGTGACCCAAACAGCTTAGACGAGCAGTACTTC. It encodes CASSDPNSLDEQYF.

CDR3 sequence reads: CASSLSSGKGYEQYF. The DNA of the CDR3 is TGTGCCAGCAGTTTAAGTAGCGGGAAGGGCTACGAGCAGTACTTC. This chain links TRBV6-5 with TRBJ2-7; 8 bases map to TRBD2. CDR3 length: 15 residues. The germline V gene has CDR1 MNHEY and CDR2 SVGAGI. The V segment lost 4 bases and the J segment 3 bases; nucleotides outside the gene matches: 8.

This clonotype was counted ten times or more. The rearrangement uses TRBV27 and TRBJ2-1; weak D call: TRBD1 (5 bases). CDR3 length equals 14 residues. Germline CDR1 MNHEY, CDR2 SMNVEV (reference sequence). V lost 5 bases and J lost 5, with 13 bases in between. The chain's CDR3 is CASSVPDRHNEQFF. CDR3 DNA: TGTGCCAGCAGTGTGCCTGACAGACACAATGAGCAGTTCTTC.

This chain joins TRBV7-3 and TRBJ2-1; D is uncertain. V lost 3 bases and J 6 bases, leaving 12 bases between the germline ends. From germline, CDR1 is SGHTA and CDR2 FQGTGA. The CDR3 has 14 amino acids. CDR3 nucleotides: TGTGCCAGCAGCTTGAACGGGTACCGCAATGAGCAGTTCTTC. Protein: CASSLNGYRNEQFF. The full variable domain, with the rest looked up from reference TRBV7-3 and TRBJ2-1, is GAGVSQTPSNKVTEKGKYVELRCDPISGHTALYWYRQSLGQGPEFLIYFQGTGAADDSGLPNDRFFAVRPEGSVSTLKIQRTERGDSAVYLCASSLNGYRNEQFFGPGTRLTVL.

The table lists this clonotype with a few counts. The rearrangement joins TRBV24-1 to TRBJ2-1; tentative D call: TRBD1 (5 bases). CDR1 is KGHDR, CDR2 SFDVKD, per germline. The CDR3 spans 16 residues. Trimming pared 1 base from V and 6 bases from J, leaving 15 bases between. The CDR3 loop reads CATSDFARGVGNEQFF. Here the CDR3 DNA reads TGTGCCACCAGTGATTTTGCAAGGGGCGTGGGCAATGAGCAGTTCTTC.

CDR3 sequence: CASSLAASSTDTQYF. The CDR3, as DNA: TGTGCCAGCAGCTTAGCGGCATCTAGCACAGATACGCAGTATTTT. This chain uses TRBV7-6 with TRBJ2-3; D call uncertain. The CDR3 has 15 residues. Trimming left V 0 bases short and J 0 bases short, with 7 bases between. Germline CDR1 reads SGHVS; CDR2 reads FNYEAQ.

This clonotype was observed at least ten times. The chain links TRBV27 to TRBJ1-1, with a possible D match to TRBD1 (5 bases). The CDR3 sequence is 15 residues long. The V end lost 5 bases, the J end lost 5 bases, and 18 bases lay between the germline ends. Germline assignment: CDR1 MNHEY and CDR2 SMNVEV (reference sequence). As DNA, the CDR3 is TGTGCCAGCAGTCCCACCGGGACCCTTGGGACTGAAGCTTTCTTT. Its protein product is CASSPTGTLGTEAFF.

This clonotype was seen ten or more times. The V gene is TRBV3-1, the J gene TRBJ2-7; D remains unclear. The CDR3 is made up of 15 amino acids. The V end was cut by 1 base, the J end by 2 bases, with 12 bases between. Germline V gene lookup returns CDR1 LGHDT and CDR2 YNNKEL (reference sequence). The CDR3 coding sequence is TGTGCCAGCAGCCAAGGAGGAAGGTGGACCTACGAGCAGTACTTC. Translated, it gives CASSQGGRWTYEQYF.

Only a few counts were recorded for this clonotype. The gene calls are TRBV28 and TRBJ1-5, with 8 bases aligning to TRBD1. V shed 1 base and J 6 bases; nucleotides not matched to a gene: 11. The CDR3 runs to 17 residues. Germline V gene data show CDR1 as MDHEN and CDR2 as SYDVKM. The CDR3 region has the DNA TGTGCCAGCAGTTTATCTTTCCAGGACAGGGAGAGTCAGCCCCAGCATTTT. Its protein is CASSLSFQDRESQPQHF.

The chain recombines TRBV24-1 with TRBJ1-5, with D possibly TRBD1 on 5 matching bases. This CDR3 contains 14 residues. V was clipped by 9 bases and J by 0 bases, with 11 bases between them. Germline-derived CDR1 and CDR2 are KGHDR and SFDVKD. CDR3 sequence (DNA): TGTGCCACCTCGTCGGGGGTTAGCAATCAGCCCCAGCATTTT. Encoded protein: CATSSGVSNQPQHF.

The V call is TRBV7-2, the J call TRBJ1-4, with 8 nucleotides matching TRBD1. The CDR3 totals 15 residues. V was pared by 3 bases and J by 8 bases, with 8 bases of the junction left unmatched. Looked up from germline, CDR1 is SGHTA and CDR2 is FQGNSA. The CDR3 coding sequence is TGTGCCAGCAGCTTCACGACAGGGGAAGCGGAAAAACTGTTTTTT. Amino acid sequence: CASSFTTGEAEKLFF.

This clonotype was detected ten times or more. The chain recombines TRBV10-3 with TRBJ1-5, with TRBD1 as a possible D gene (6 bases). CDR3 size: 17 residues. The V end was cut by 2 bases, the J end by 0 bases, with 14 bases between. Germline CDR1 ENHRY, CDR2 SYGVKD. CDR3 loop: CAISEGGGKSSNQPQHF. The CDR3 nucleotides read TGTGCCATCAGTGAGGGGGGGGGCAAGAGTAGCAATCAGCCCCAGCATTTT.

There are many counts of this clonotype. The rearrangement joins TRBV27 to TRBJ1-1; 7 bases align to TRBD1. Germline V lookup: CDR1 MNHEY, CDR2 SMNVEV (reference sequence). Germline trimming cut 10 bases from V and 3 bases from J; bases unmatched to any gene: 8. The CDR3 extends over 13 amino acids. The DNA of the CDR3 is TGTGCCATCCGACAGGGTCTTGACACTGAAGCTTTCTTT. It specifies CAIRQGLDTEAFF.

V gene TRBV25-1 combines with J gene TRBJ2-7, with a weak D call TRBD1 (6 bases). Looked up from germline, CDR1 is MGHDK and CDR2 is SYGVNS. There are 16 residues in the CDR3. The V gene lost 1 base and the J gene lost 0 bases, with 13 bases spanning the gap. The CDR3 is CASSESGRGSSYEQYF. In DNA form, the CDR3 reads TGTGCCAGCAGTGAATCGGGCAGGGGAAGCTCCTACGAGCAGTACTTC.

This clonotype showed up many times. The chain is built from TRBV7-6 and TRBJ2-1; TRBD2 aligns across 13 bases. Germline CDR1 and CDR2: SGHVS and FNYEAQ. CDR3 length equals 19 residues. The trim removed 5 bases at V and 0 bases at J, leaving 10 bases unmatched. CDR3: CASSQPGLAGSSSYNEQFF. CDR3 DNA sequence: TGTGCCAGCAGCCAGCCGGGACTAGCGGGGTCGAGCTCCTACAATGAGCAGTTCTTC.

Only a few counts were recorded for this clonotype. The chain employs TRBV6-2 or TRBV6-3 and TRBJ2-1, with 7 bases identical to TRBD1. The CDR3 sequence is 17 residues long. The V gene's germline CDR1 is MNHEY and CDR2 SVGEGT. Trimming at V came to 2 bases and at J to 12 bases, leaving 19 bases not matched to a gene. CDR3 nucleotides: TGTGCCAGCAGTTACCCCGGGACAGACCTCTTATCAATGGCGCAGTTCTTC. This translates into CASSYPGTDLLSMAQFF.

The table lists this clonotype with many counts. The rearrangement joins TRBV10-3 to TRBJ2-7; a possible D gene is TRBD1 (6 bases). Germline V lookup: CDR1 ENHRY, CDR2 SYGVKD. Trimming shortened V by 9 bases and J by 0 bases, and 9 bases separated the two germline ends. This CDR3 has 12 amino acids. For the CDR3, the DNA is TGTGCCATTCGGACAGCCTCCTACGAGCAGTACTTC. This translates into CAIRTASYEQYF.

This clonotype has a count of ten or more. This chain joins TRBV20-1 and TRBJ1-2; no reliable D call. The length of the CDR3 is 13 residues. Trimming took 3 bases from V and 2 from J, leaving 10 bases between them. CDR1 and CDR2 (germline): DFQATT, SNEGSKA (reference sequence). The CDR3 DNA reads as TGCAGTGCTAGTGAGGCTAGAAACTATGGCTACACCTTC. Encoded protein: CSASEARNYGYTF.

In its sample, this clonotype was seen a few times. V is TRBV9 and J is TRBJ2-3, with D perhaps matching TRBD2 (5 bases). V was trimmed by 4 bases and J by 12 bases, leaving 24 bases between them. The CDR3 extends over 15 amino acids. CDR1 and CDR2 from the germline V gene are SGDLS and YYNGEE. Written as DNA, the CDR3 is TGTGCCAGCAGCCCAGGAGCGGTCCTCTCCCGGCCCCAGTATTTT. Amino acid sequence: CASSPGAVLSRPQYF.